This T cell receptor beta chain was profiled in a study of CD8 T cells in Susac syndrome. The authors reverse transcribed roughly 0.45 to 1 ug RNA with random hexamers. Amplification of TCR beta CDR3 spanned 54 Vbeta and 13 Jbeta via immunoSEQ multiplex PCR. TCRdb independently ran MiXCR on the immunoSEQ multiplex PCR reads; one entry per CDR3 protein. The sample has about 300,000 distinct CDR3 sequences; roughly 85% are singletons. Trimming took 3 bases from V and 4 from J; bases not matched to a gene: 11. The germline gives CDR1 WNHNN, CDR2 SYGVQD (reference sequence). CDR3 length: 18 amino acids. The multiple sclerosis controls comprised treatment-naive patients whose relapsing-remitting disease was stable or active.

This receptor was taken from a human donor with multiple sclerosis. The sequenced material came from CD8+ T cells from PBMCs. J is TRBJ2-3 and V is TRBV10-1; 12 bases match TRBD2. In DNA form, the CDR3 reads TGCGCCAGCAGTGATTCTAGCGGGAGGGCCAATTTCCCAGATACGCAGTATTTT. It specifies CASSDSSGRANFPDTQYF.